The clone carrying this T cell receptor (beta chain) appeared a single time. Method: immunoSEQ multiplex PCR; TCRdb's copy keeps in-frame clones and lacks some. The sample lists approximately 1.5 million clones; approximately 98.5% were seen once. The entry originates in a study of shared clonotypes between healthy human individuals. The sample was naive CD4+ T cells sorted from blood. Subset reported: CD45RA+ positively selected. The TCR originated in a man aged 25-40 years in good health.

The CDR3, as DNA: TGTGCCAGCAAGGCCCCGTTCAGCTCCTACGAGCAGTACTTC. Translating it yields CASKAPFSSYEQYF. The chain links TRBV28 to TRBJ2-7, with D hard to call. The V end was cut by 7 bases, the J end by 0 bases, with 13 bases between. The CDR3 consists of 14 residues. Germline lookup yields CDR1 MDHEN and CDR2 SYDVKM.